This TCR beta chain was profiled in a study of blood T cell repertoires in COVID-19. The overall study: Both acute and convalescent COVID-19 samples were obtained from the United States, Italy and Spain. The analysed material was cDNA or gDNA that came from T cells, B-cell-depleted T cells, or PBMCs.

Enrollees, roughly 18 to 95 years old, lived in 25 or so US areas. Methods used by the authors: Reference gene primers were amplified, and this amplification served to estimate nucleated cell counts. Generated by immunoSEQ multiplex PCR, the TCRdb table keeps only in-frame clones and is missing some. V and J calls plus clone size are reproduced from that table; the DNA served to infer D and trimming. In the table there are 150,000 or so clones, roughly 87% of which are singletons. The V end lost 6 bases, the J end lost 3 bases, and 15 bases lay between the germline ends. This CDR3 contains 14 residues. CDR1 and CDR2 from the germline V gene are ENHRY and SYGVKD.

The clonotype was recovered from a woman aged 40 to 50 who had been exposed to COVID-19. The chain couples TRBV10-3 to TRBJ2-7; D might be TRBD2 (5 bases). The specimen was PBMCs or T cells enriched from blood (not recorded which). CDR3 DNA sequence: TGTGCCATCAGGCCCACCGGGGTCATCTACGAGCAGTACTTC. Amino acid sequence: CAIRPTGVIYEQYF.